This T cell receptor (beta chain) originates from a study of blood T cells in healthy people across ages. Overall study findings and caveats: There was no known CMV status for donors, so expanded clonotype changes were possibly confounded.

This clonotype came up a few times. The antigen is undetermined. The CDR3 is 16 residues long. Trimming stripped 0 bases from V and 1 base from J, with 10 bases between. Germline V gene sequence: CDR1 DFQATT, CDR2 SNEGSKA (reference sequence). With a J-beta primer mix and a sample-barcoded 5' primer, a second PCR ran roughly 6 to 12 cycles. Researchers report that a template-switch adaptor with 12 random nucleotides tagged each cDNA molecule. TCRdb itself ran the 5' RACE reads through MiXCR, one entry per CDR3 protein. The data show about 1.8 million distinct CDR3 sequences, just under 50% seen once. The rearrangement uses TRBV20-1 and TRBJ1-6; unclear D gene. The sequenced material came from blood. This sequence originates from a woman between 40 and 50 years old in good health. CDR3 DNA: TGCAGTGCTAGAGACTTGAAAATGTCCTATAATTCACCCCTCCACTTT. It translates to CSARDLKMSYNSPLHF.